The rows below give T cell receptor beta chains drawn from one sample of a study of cytomegalovirus exposure and HLA in healthy donors. This table comes from immunoSEQ multiplex PCR, and its TCRdb copy is limited to in-frame clones, with some not included. The data contain more than 85,000 clones, around 86% of them singletons. Sequencing was done on a sample of PBMCs. The receptors shown here come from a man in his forties in good health and CMV-seronegative. CDR3s include the opening cysteine and the closing phenylalanine or tryptophan. D genes are given only for firm matches. The listing skips clone size in some rows; elsewhere it reads once, few, many or a size class.

J gene,clone size,V gene,D gene,CDR3 DNA,CDR3 protein
TRBJ1-1,few,TRBV9,NA,TGTGCCAGCAGCGTAGGGAACGGGGACACTGAAGCTTTCTTT,CASSVGNGDTEAFF
TRBJ1-1,NA,TRBV30,TRBD1,TGTGCCTGGAGTGAAGGACAGGGGTCTTATACTGAAGCTTTCTTT,CAWSEGQGSYTEAFF
TRBJ1-2,NA,TRBV28,NA,TGTGCCAGCAGTTTGTTAGGGGGGGTCCATGGCTACACCTTC,CASSLLGGVHGYTF
TRBJ2-5,NA,TRBV11-2,NA,TGTGCCAGCAGCTTAGTGGAGTGGTTACAAGAGACCCAGTACTTC,CASSLVEWLQETQYF
TRBJ1-1,few,TRBV4-3,TRBD1,TGCGCCAGCAGCCAAGAGACAGGGATCACTGAAGCTTTCTTT,CASSQETGITEAFF
TRBJ2-7,NA,TRBV7-2,NA,TGTGCCAGCAGCGGCCACAGGAGCTCCTACGAGCAGTACTTC,CASSGHRSSYEQYF
TRBJ1-2,NA,TRBV5-6,TRBD1,TGTGCCAGCAGCTGGACAGGGGAGAGCTATGGCTACACCTTC,CASSWTGESYGYTF
TRBJ2-5,NA,TRBV15,TRBD1,TGTGCCACCAGCACCGGGACAGGGGGGTCGGAGACCCAGTACTTC,CATSTGTGGSETQYF
TRBJ1-5,NA,TRBV2,NA,TGTGCCAGCAGTGAAACGGGTCGTTCTCAGCCCCAGCATTTT,CASSETGRSQPQHF
TRBJ2-5,NA,TRBV4-2,NA,TGTGCCAGCAGCCAAGAAGGCACAGGGTTACAAGAGACCCAGTACTTC,CASSQEGTGLQETQYF
TRBJ1-1,NA,TRBV20-1,NA,TGCAGTGCTAGCTCAGGTATCGGAGCTTTCTTT,CSASSGIGAFF
TRBJ2-2,NA,TRBV27,TRBD2,TGTGCCAGCAGTGTTCTAGCGGGGGGGCCTAGCACCGGGGAGCTGTTTTTT,CASSVLAGGPSTGELFF
TRBJ1-2,NA,TRBV6-1,NA,TGTGCCAGCAGTCCTCAGAATGTAGGGGCCTATGGCTACACCTTC,CASSPQNVGAYGYTF
TRBJ2-7,NA,TRBV2,TRBD1,TGTGCCAGCAACTGGACAGGGGGAACGCTTGACCCCTACGAGCAGTACTTC,CASNWTGGTLDPYEQYF
TRBJ1-5,NA,TRBV6-1,NA,TGTGCCAGCAGTGAAGTTCTCTCCAGGGCCAATCAGCCCCAGCATTTT,CASSEVLSRANQPQHF
TRBJ2-1,NA,TRBV2,TRBD2,TGTGCCAGCAGATTCCCGGGACTAGCGGGGGGAACGTCCTCCTACAATGAGCAGTTCTTC,CASRFPGLAGGTSSYNEQFF
TRBJ2-1,NA,TRBV10-2,TRBD2,TGCGCCAGCACTCCGCTAGCGGGGAACAATGAGCAGTTCTTC,CASTPLAGNNEQFF
TRBJ1-5,NA,TRBV6-5,TRBD1,TGTGCCAGCAGCCGACAGGGTCCTAATCAGCCCCAGCATTTT,CASSRQGPNQPQHF
TRBJ2-7,NA,TRBV7-2,NA,TGTGCCAGCAGCTTAGTGCACAGGGACGGCGAGCAGTACTTC,CASSLVHRDGEQYF
TRBJ2-1,few,TRBV14,NA,TGTGCCAGCAGCCAAGGAAATCCGAGGAGGAATGAGCAGTTCTTC,CASSQGNPRRNEQFF
TRBJ2-5,NA,TRBV30,TRBD1,TGTGCCTGGGACAGGGGAGGAGAGACCCAGTACTTC,CAWDRGGETQYF
TRBJ1-1,NA,TRBV7-9,NA,TGTGCCAGCAGCTTCGAGGGGAGGGAGAACACTGAAGCTTTCTTT,CASSFEGRENTEAFF
TRBJ1-1,NA,TRBV9,TRBD1,TGTGCCAGCAGCGTGTCGACAGGGGTAAACACTGAAGCTTTCTTT,CASSVSTGVNTEAFF
TRBJ1-5,NA,TRBV2,NA,TGTGCCAGCAGCGGACAAAATCAGCCCCAGCATTTT,CASSGQNQPQHF
TRBJ2-5,NA,TRBV5-4,NA,TGTGCCAGCAGCCCAGGCGGGAAGGGAGAGAAGACCCAGTACTTC,CASSPGGKGEKTQYF
TRBJ2-3,NA,TRBV5-1,TRBD2,TGCGCCAGCAGCTTTTCCGGGGGGGTGGATACGCAGTATTTT,CASSFSGGVDTQYF
TRBJ2-7,NA,TRBV28,NA,TGTGCCAGCAGTTTACAGGGGTATCCATACGAGCAGTACTTC,CASSLQGYPYEQYF
TRBJ1-1,NA,TRBV13,NA,TGTGCCAGCAGCTTATACGGGACTAACACTGAAGCTTTCTTT,CASSLYGTNTEAFF
TRBJ1-2,NA,TRBV28,TRBD1,TGTGCCAGCAGTTTACAACAGGGGCGCCTTATGACCTTC,CASSLQQGRLMTF
TRBJ1-1,NA,TRBV29-1,NA,TGCAGCGTTGTTCGGGGGATGAACACTGAAGCTTTCTTT,CSVVRGMNTEAFF
TRBJ1-6,NA,TRBV7-2,NA,TGTGCCAGCAGCCAGATTGGGAGCTCCTATAATTCACCCCTCCACTTT,CASSQIGSSYNSPLHF
TRBJ1-5,NA,TRBV5-1,TRBD1,TGCGCCAGCAGCTCCACAGGGGGCGCAGGTCAGCCCCAGCATTTT,CASSSTGGAGQPQHF
TRBJ1-2,few,TRBV7-9,NA,TGTGCCAGCAGCCGGACAGCGAACTATGGCTACACCTTC,CASSRTANYGYTF
TRBJ1-2,NA,TRBV7-6,NA,TGTGCCAGCAGCGAGATTGAGGGGGGCGGGAGTGGCTACACCTTC,CASSEIEGGGSGYTF
TRBJ2-7,NA,TRBV7-2,TRBD2,TGTGCCAGCAGCATAACTAGCGGCGAGCAGTACTTC,CASSITSGEQYF
TRBJ2-7,NA,TRBV6-1,NA,TGTGCCAGCACTAGGCGGGAATCCTACGAGCAGTACTTC,CASTRRESYEQYF
TRBJ1-6,NA,TRBV5-1,TRBD1,TGCGCCAGCAGCCGTCTAAGACAGGGGGCAGGATCACCCCTCCACTTT,CASSRLRQGAGSPLHF
TRBJ1-2,once,TRBV6-1,TRBD1,TGTGCCAGCAGTGAGGGGACAGGGGGCCTCTATGGCTACACCTTC,CASSEGTGGLYGYTF
TRBJ2-7,NA,TRBV2,NA,TGTGCCAGCAGTCTGACAGCCTCCTACGAGCAGTACTTC,CASSLTASYEQYF
TRBJ2-7,NA,TRBV23-1,TRBD2,TGCGCCAGCAGAAGATTGGCTAGCGGGGGCCACTCCTACGAGCAGTACTTC,CASRRLASGGHSYEQYF
TRBJ1-5,NA,TRBV11-2,NA,TGTGCCAGCAGCTTAGCCGGACAGAGCAATCAGCCCCAGCATTTT,CASSLAGQSNQPQHF
TRBJ1-5,few,TRBV27,NA,TGTGCCAGCAGTTTTACAGGCCCCTATCAGCCCCAGCATTTT,CASSFTGPYQPQHF
TRBJ1-1,NA,TRBV7-9,NA,TGTGCCAGCAGCTTAGAGGACAGAAAGAACACTGAAGCTTTCTTT,CASSLEDRKNTEAFF
TRBJ1-5,NA,TRBV2,TRBD1,TGTGCCAGCAGGGCAGGACAGGGAAGTCAGCCCCAGCATTTT,CASRAGQGSQPQHF
TRBJ2-7,NA,TRBV19,TRBD1,TGTGCCAGTAGTGCTACCGGGACAGCTTACGAGCAGTACTTC,CASSATGTAYEQYF
TRBJ1-6,NA,TRBV5-1,NA,TGCGCCAGCAGCCTCCCGTCTGATAATTCACCCCTCCACTTT,CASSLPSDNSPLHF
TRBJ1-1,NA,TRBV6-5,TRBD1,TGTGCCAGCAGGGAGGGACAGGGAAGTGTGGGAGCTTTCTTT,CASREGQGSVGAFF
TRBJ1-1,NA,TRBV5-6,NA,TGTGCCAGCAGTCGAATCGGACAGAACACTGAAGCTTTCTTT,CASSRIGQNTEAFF
TRBJ2-2,NA,TRBV10-3,NA,TGTGCCATCAGTTATGACGCGAGGGACACCGGGGAGCTGTTTTTT,CAISYDARDTGELFF
TRBJ1-6,NA,TRBV28,NA,TGTGCCAGCAGCGCAACAGGGATTAATTCACCCCTCCACTTT,CASSATGINSPLHF
TRBJ1-2,NA,TRBV5-4,NA,TGTGCCAGCAGCTACAGGGATCGCACGTACTATGGCTACACCTTC,CASSYRDRTYYGYTF
TRBJ2-3,NA,TRBV2,TRBD1,TGTGCCAGTAGGGGGACAGCTAGCACAGATACGCAGTATTTT,CASRGTASTDTQYF
TRBJ2-3,NA,TRBV28,NA,TGTGCCAGTTTACCAGACCAGAGGGGCACAGATACGCAGTATTTT,CASLPDQRGTDTQYF
TRBJ2-1,NA,TRBV5-6,TRBD1,TGTGCCAGCAGCTTGGAGGCTAGGGGGCACAATGAGCAGTTCTTC,CASSLEARGHNEQFF